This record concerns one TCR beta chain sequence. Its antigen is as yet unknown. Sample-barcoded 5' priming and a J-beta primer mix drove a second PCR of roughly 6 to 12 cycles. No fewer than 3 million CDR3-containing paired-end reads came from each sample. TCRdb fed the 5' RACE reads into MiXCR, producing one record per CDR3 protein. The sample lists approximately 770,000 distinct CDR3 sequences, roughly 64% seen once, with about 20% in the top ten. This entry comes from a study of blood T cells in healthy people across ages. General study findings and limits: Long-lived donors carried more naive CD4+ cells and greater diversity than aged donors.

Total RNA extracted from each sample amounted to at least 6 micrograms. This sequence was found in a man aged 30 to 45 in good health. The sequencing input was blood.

The CDR3 DNA reads as TGTGCCAGCAGCTCATACATTGAGGGCGCAGCCGGCTACACCTTC. Encoded protein: CASSSYIEGAAGYTF. The chain links TRBV7-2 to TRBJ1-2, with unresolved D. The ends were cut back, 4 bases at V and 8 bases at J, with 20 bases in the middle. The CDR3 has 15 amino acids. Germline CDR1 SGHTA, CDR2 FQGNSA. Full variable domain (rest looked up from reference TRBV7-2 and TRBJ1-2): GAGVSQSPSNKVTEKGKDVELRCDPISGHTALYWYRQSLGQGLEFLIYFQGNSAPDKSGLPSDRFSAERTGGSVSTLTIQRTQQEDSAVYLCASSSYIEGAAGYTFGSGTRLTVV.